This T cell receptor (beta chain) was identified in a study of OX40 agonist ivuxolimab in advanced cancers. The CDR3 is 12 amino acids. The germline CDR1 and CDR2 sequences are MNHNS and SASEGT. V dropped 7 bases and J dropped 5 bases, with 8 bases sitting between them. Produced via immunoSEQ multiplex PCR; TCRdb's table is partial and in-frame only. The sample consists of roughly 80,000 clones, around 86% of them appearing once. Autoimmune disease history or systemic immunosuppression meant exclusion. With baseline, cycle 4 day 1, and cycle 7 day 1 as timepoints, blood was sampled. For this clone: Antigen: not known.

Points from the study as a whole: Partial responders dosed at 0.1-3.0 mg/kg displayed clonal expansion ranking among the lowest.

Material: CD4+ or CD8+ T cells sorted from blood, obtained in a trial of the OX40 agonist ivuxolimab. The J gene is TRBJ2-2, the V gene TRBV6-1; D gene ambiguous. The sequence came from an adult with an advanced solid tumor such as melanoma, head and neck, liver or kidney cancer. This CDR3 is CASNTETGELFF. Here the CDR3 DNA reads TGTGCCAGCAATACAGAGACCGGGGAGCTGTTTTTT.